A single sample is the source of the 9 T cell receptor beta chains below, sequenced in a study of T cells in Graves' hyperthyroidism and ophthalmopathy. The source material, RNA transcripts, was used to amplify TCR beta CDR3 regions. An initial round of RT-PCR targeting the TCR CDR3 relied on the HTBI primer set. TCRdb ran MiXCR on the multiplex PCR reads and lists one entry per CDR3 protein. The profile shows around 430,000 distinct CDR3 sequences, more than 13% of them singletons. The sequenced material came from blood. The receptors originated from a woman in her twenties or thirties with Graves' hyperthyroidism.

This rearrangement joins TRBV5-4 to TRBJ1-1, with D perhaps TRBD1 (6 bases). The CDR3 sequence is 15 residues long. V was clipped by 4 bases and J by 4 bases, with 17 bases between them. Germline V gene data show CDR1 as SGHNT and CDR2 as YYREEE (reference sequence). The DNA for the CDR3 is TGTGCCAGCAGCCTGCAGGGGCCCGCGGGCACTGAAGCTTTCTTT. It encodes CASSLQGPAGTEAFF.

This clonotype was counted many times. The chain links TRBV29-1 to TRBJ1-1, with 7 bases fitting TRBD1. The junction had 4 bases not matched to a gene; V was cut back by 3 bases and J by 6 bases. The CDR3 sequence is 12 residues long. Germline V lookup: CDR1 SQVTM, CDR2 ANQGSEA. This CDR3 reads CSVETGSAEAFF. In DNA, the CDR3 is TGCAGCGTTGAGACAGGGTCAGCTGAAGCTTTCTTT.

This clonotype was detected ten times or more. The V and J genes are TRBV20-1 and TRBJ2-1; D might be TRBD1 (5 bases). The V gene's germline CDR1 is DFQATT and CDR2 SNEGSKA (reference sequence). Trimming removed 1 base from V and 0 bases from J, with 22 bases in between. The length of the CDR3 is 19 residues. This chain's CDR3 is CSARGLGAEVSSSYNEQFF. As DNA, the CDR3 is TGCAGTGCTAGAGGCCTTGGGGCAGAGGTTTCTAGCTCCTACAATGAGCAGTTCTTC.

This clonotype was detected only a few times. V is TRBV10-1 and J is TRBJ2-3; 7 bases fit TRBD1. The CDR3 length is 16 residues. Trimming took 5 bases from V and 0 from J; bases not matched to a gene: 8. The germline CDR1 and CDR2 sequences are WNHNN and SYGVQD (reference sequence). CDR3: CASSRRTGISTDTQYF. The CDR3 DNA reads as TGCGCCAGCAGTCGTCGGACAGGCATTAGCACAGATACGCAGTATTTT.

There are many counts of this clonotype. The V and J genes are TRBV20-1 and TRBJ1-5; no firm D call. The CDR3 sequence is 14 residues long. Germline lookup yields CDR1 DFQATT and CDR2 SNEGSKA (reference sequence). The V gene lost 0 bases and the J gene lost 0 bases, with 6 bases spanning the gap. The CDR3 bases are TGCAGTGCTAGAGAGGGTTATAGCAATCAGCCCCAGCATTTT. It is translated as CSAREGYSNQPQHF.

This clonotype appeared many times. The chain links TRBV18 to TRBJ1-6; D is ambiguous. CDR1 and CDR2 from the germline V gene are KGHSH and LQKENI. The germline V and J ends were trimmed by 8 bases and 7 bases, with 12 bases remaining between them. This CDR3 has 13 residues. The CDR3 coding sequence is TGTGCCAGCAAGGTGTCTATAAATTCACCCCTCCACTTT. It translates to CASKVSINSPLHF. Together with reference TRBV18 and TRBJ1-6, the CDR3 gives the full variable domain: NAGVMQNPRHLVRRRGQEARLRCSPMKGHSHVYWYRQLPEEGLKFMVYLQKENIIDESGMPKERFSAEFPKEGPSILRIQQVVRGDSAAYFCASKVSINSPLHFGNGTRLTVT.

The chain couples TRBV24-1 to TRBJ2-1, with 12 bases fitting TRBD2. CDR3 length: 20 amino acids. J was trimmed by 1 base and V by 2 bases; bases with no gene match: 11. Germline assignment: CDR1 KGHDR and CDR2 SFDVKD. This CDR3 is CATSDSSSGRAWGSYNEQFF. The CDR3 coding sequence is TGTGCCACCAGTGATTCGTCTAGCGGGAGGGCCTGGGGGTCCTACAATGAGCAGTTCTTC.

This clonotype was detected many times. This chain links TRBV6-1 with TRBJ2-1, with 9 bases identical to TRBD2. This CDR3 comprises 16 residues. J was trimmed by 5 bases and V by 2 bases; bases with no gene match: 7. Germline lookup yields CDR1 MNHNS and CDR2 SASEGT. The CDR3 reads CASSEWRLAADNEQFF. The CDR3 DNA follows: TGTGCCAGCAGTGAATGGCGACTAGCGGCCGACAATGAGCAGTTCTTC.

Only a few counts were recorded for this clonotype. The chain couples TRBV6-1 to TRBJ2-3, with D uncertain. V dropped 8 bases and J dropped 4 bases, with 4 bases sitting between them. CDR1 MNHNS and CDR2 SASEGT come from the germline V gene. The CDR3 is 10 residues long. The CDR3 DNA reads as TGTGCCAGCGGGGCAGATACGCAGTATTTT. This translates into CASGADTQYF.